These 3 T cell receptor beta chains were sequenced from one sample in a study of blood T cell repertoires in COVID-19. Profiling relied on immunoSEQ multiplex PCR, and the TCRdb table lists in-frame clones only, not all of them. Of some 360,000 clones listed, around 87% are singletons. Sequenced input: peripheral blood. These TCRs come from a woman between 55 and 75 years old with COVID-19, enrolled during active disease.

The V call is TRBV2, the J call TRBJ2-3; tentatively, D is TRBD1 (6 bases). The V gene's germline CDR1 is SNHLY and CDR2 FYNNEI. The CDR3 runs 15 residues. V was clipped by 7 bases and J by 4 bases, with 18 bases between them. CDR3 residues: CASKISQGYPDTQYF. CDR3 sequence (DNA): TGTGCCAGCAAAATCTCGCAGGGGTACCCAGATACGCAGTATTTT.

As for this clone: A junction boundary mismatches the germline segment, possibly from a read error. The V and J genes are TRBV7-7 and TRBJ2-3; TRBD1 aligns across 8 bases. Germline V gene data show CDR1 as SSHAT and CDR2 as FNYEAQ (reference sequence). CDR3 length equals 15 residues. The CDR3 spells CASSPWTGSTDTQYF. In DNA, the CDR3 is TGTGCTAGCAGCCCTTGGACAGGGAGCACAGATACGCAGTATTTT.

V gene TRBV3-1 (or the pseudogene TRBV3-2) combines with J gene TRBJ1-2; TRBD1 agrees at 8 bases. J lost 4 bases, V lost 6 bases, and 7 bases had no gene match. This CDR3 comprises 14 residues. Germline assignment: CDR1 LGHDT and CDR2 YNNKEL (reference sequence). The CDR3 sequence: CASSKSGGGYGYTF. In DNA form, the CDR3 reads TGTGCCAGCAGTAAGTCAGGGGGCGGCTATGGCTACACCTTC.